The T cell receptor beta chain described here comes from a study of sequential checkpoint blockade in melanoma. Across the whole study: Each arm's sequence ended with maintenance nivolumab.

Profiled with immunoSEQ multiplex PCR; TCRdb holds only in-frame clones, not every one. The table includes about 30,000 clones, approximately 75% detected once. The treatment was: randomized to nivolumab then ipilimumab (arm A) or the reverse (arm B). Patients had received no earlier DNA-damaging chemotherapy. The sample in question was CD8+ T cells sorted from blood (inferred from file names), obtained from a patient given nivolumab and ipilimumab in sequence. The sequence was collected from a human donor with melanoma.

In DNA, the CDR3 is TGTGCCACCAGCAGAGGTGGGACTAGCGGGGGTTTGGAGACCCAGTACTTC. Amino acids: CATSRGGTSGGLETQYF. The chain links TRBV15 to TRBJ2-5; the match to TRBD2 covers 14 bases. Germline values: CDR1 LNHNV, CDR2 YYDKDF (reference sequence). V lost 1 base to trimming and J lost 5 bases; unmatched junction nucleotides: 6. This CDR3 is 17 amino acids long.